This T cell receptor (beta chain) came from a study of beta chain features in type 1 diabetes. Study results and caveats: The analysis here could not establish whether HLA type shapes TCRB rearrangement. Type 1 diabetes patients had VDJ junctions that carried fewer insertions and more deletions.

A CD45RO/CCR7/CD25/CD127/CD95/CD27 panel sorted naive, central memory, regulatory and stem cell-like memory CD4+ cells. V gave up 4 bases and J gave up 1 base, with 7 bases separating them. This CDR3 is 13 amino acids long. Germline values: CDR1 SNHLY, CDR2 FYNNEI. This clone has only a few counts. Antigen unknown. Other DNA variants within this sample encode the same CDR3. The isolated RNA, all of it, was reverse transcribed, so expressed TCRB transcripts were what got sequenced. The table came from immunoSEQ multiplex PCR; TCRdb's copy has only in-frame clones and leaves some out. This table holds about 340,000 clones, approximately 8.2% found once.

This rearrangement joins TRBV2 to TRBJ1-1, with D uncertain. This receptor was identified in a woman under 30 in good health. Sequencing was carried out using central memory CD4+ T cells from blood. CDR3 sequence (DNA): TGTGCCAGCAGTGGTCAACAGAACACTGAAGCTTTCTTT. It translates to CASSGQQNTEAFF.